The clone carrying this T cell receptor beta chain was found once. Antigen specificity is unknown. These data belong to a study of shared clonotypes between healthy human individuals. In germline, CDR1 is MGHRA, CDR2 YSYEKL. Between the trimmed V and J ends, which lost 0 bases and 0 bases, there was a span of 21 bases. This CDR3 has 21 amino acids. CD45RA+ naive and CD45RA-negative memory subsets were separated from CD4+ cells. Notes on the study in general: Several donors shared about 4.8% of their naive CD4 clonotypes. Sample collection involved blood only; tissue repertoires are likely different. Non-shared clonotypes displayed generation probabilities falling below those of clonotypes present in all four donors.

The method was immunoSEQ multiplex PCR; TCRdb's version includes in-frame clones alone and lacks a portion of them. The sample includes more than 2,000,000 clones, roughly 92% of them seen just once. The chain couples TRBV4-1 to TRBJ2-6; D is possibly TRBD1 (6 bases). Sequencing input: naive CD4+ T cells sorted from blood. Specified subset: CD45RA+ positively selected. The sequence came from a man between 18 and 35 years old in good health. The CDR3 coding sequence is TGCGCCAGCAGCCAAGATACGGGAAGTGGGACATTTCCCTCTGGGGCCAACGTCCTGACTTTC. Protein product: CASSQDTGSGTFPSGANVLTF.